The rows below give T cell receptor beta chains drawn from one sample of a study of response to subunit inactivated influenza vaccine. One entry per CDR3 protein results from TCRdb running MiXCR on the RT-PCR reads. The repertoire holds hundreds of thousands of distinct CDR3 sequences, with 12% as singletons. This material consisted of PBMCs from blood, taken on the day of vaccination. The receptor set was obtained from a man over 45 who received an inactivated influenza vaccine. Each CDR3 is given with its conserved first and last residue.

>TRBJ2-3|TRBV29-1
CSTQPGTDTQYF
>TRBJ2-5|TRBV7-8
CASSPITPGQGETQYF
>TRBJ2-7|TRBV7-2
CASSWRTDYEQYF
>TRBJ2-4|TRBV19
CASSIGRGLDIQYF
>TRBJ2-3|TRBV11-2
CASSLVVLGGGGGTDTQYF
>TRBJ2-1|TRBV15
CATSRDRGGPGSEQFF
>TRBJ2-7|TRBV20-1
CSASGLGQGQYF
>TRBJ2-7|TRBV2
CASKGAYEQYF
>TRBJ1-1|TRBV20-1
CSARKLGENTEAFF
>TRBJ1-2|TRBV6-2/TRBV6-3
CASSPVSLGYTF
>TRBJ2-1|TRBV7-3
CASSLIQFSSYNEQFF
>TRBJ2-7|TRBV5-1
CASSLSTGNYEQYF
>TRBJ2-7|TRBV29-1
CSVGTGEAYEQYF
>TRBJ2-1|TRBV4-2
CASSQDKGSGSEGEQFF
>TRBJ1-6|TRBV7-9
CASSLTGGVGNSPLHF
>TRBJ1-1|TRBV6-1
CASSAQGQSSREAFF
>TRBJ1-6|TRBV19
CASSISGSGGSPLHF
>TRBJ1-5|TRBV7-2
CASSAFGTGGQPQHF
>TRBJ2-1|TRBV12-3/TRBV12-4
CASSPSTSGRALGEQFF
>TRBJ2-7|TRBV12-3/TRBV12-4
CASGQGASYEQYF
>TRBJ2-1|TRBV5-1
CASSLFGQGGDEQFF
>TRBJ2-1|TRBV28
CASSWDRADNEQFF
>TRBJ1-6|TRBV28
CASSLQASMSSYNSPLHF
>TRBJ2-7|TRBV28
CASSFEGPSYEQYF
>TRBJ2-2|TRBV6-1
CASRKTSANTGELFF
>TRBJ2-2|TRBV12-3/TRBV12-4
CASSNGGELFF
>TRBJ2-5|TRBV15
CATSRAAVGETQYF
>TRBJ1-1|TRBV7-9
CASSLAEGADTEAFF
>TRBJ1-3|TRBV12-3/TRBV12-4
CASSPSSSGNTIYF
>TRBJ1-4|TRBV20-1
CSARRDRGSPTNEKLFF
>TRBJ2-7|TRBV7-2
CASSPQTGSYEQYF